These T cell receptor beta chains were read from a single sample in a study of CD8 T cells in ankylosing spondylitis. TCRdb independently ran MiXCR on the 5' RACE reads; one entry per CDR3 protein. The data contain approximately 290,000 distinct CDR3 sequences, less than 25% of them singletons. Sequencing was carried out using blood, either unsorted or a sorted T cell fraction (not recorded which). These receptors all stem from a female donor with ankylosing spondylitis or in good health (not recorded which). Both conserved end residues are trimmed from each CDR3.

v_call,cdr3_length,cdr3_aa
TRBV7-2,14,ASSRTRGGSYNEQF
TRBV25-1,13,ASSGSATNKNIQY
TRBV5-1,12,ASSLPDAGNEQY
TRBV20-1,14,SARISGPSSYNEQF
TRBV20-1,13,SARRLADGTDTQY
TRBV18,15,ASSPQPTGTSVGELF
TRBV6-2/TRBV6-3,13,ASSYPPGSSYEQY
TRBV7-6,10,ASSLPNEKLF
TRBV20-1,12,SASGPANTGELF
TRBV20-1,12,SARDSSASYEQY
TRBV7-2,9,ASSRDYEQY
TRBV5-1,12,ASSLRTGAYEQY
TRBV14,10,ASSPRGNTIY
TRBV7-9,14,ASSLPGLAGTDTQY
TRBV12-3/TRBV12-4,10,ASSFIGNEQF
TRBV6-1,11,ASSEQMLSEQY
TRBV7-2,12,ASSLSLAAYEQY
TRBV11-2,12,ASSKTSGKNIQY